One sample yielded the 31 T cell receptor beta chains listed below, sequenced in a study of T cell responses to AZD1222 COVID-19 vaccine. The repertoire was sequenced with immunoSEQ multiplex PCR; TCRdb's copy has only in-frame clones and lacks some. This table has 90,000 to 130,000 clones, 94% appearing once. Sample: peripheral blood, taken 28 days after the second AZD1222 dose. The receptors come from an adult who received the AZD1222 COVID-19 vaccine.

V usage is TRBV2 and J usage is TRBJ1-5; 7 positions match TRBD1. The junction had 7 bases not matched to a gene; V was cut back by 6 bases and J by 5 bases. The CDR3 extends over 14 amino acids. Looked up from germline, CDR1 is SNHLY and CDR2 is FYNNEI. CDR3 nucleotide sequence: TGTGCCAGCAGAGGGACAGATACGTATCAGCCCCAGCATTTT. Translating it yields CASRGTDTYQPQHF. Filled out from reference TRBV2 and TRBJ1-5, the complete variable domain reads EPEVTQTPSHQVTQMGQEVILRCVPISNHLYFYWYRQILGQKVEFLVSFYNNEISEKSEIFDDQFSVERPDGSNFTLKIRSTKLEDSAMYFCASRGTDTYQPQHFGDGTRLSIL.

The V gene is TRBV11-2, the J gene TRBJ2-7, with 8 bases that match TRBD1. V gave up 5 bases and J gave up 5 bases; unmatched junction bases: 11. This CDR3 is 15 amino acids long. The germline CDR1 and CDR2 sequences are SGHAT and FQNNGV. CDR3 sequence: CASSPPTGGGHEQYF. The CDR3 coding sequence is TGTGCCAGCAGCCCGCCTACAGGGGGTGGCCACGAGCAGTACTTC.

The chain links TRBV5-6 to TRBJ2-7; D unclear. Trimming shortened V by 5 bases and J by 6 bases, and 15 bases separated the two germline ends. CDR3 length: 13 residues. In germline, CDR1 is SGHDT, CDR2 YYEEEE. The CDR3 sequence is CASRPGISSEQYF. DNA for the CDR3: TGTGCCAGCAGACCCGGTATCTCTTCCGAGCAGTACTTC.

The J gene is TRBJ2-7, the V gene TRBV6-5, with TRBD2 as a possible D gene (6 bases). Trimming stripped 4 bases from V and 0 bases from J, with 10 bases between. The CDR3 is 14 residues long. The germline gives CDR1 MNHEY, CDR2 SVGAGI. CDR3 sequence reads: CASSSSGYSYEQYF. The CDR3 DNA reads TGTGCCAGCAGTTCGAGCGGGTACTCCTACGAGCAGTACTTC.

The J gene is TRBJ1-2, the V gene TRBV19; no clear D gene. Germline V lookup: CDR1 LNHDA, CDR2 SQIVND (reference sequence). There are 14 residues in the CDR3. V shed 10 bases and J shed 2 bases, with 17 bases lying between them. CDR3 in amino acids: CAITDGRLNYGYTF. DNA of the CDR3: TGTGCCATTACAGACGGAAGACTAAACTATGGCTACACCTTC. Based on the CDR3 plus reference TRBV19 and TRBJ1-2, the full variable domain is DGGITQSPKYLFRKEGQNVTLSCEQNLNHDAMYWYRQDPGQGLRLIYYSQIVNDFQKGDIAEGYSVSREKKESFPLTVTSAQKNPTAFYLCAITDGRLNYGYTFGSGTRLTVV.

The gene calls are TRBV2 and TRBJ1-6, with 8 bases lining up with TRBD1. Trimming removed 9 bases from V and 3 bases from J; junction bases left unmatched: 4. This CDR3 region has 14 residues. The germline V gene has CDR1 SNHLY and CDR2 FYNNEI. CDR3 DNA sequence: TGTGCCAGGCGGACAGGGAACTATAATTCACCCCTCCACTTT. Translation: CARRTGNYNSPLHF.

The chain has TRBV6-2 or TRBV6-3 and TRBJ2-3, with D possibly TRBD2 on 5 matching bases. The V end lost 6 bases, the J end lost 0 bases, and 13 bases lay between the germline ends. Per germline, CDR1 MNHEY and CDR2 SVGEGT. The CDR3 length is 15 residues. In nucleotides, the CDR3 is TGTGCCAGCAGCTCCGGACTCCACAGCACAGATACGCAGTATTTT. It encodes CASSSGLHSTDTQYF.

The CDR3 region is CASSQLAGVSYNEQFF. For the CDR3, the DNA is TGTGCCAGCAGCCAGTTAGCGGGAGTGTCCTACAATGAGCAGTTCTTC. The chain joins TRBV3-1 (or the pseudogene TRBV3-2) to TRBJ2-1; TRBD2 matches 9 bases. This CDR3 has 16 amino acids. Germline CDR1 is LGHDT and CDR2 is YNNKEL (reference sequence). Losses at the gene ends were 3 bases for V and 1 base for J; bases not matched to a gene: 4.

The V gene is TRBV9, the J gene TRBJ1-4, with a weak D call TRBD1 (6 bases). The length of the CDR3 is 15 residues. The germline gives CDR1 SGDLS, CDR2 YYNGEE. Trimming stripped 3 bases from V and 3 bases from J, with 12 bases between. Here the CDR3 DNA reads TGTGCCAGCAGCGCCAGGGGTTTGGCTAATGAAAAACTGTTTTTT. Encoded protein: CASSARGLANEKLFF.

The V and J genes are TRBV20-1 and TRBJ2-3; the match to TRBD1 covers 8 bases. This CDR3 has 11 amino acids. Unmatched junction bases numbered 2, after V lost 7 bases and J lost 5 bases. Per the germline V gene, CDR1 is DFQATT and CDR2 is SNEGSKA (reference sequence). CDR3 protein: CSVTGGDTQYF. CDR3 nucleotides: TGCAGTGTTACAGGGGGAGATACGCAGTATTTT.

Here the CDR3 DNA reads TGTGCCAGCTGCCTACATACAGGGTTATCTCAAACTGGGGCCAACGTCCTGACTTTC. Amino acid sequence: CASCLHTGLSQTGANVLTF. V is TRBV7-9 and J is TRBJ2-6, with D maybe TRBD1 (6 bases). The CDR3 is made up of 19 amino acids. Germline CDR1 SEHNR, CDR2 FQNEAQ (reference sequence). V lost 8 bases, J lost 2 bases, and 25 bases lay in between. Drawing the rest from reference TRBV7-9 and TRBJ2-6, the complete variable domain is DTGVSQNPRHKITKRGQNVTFRCDPISEHNRLYWYRQTLGQGPEFLTYFQNEAQLEKSRLLSDRFSAERPKGSFSTLEIQRTEQGDSAMYLCASCLHTGLSQTGANVLTFGAGSRLTVL.

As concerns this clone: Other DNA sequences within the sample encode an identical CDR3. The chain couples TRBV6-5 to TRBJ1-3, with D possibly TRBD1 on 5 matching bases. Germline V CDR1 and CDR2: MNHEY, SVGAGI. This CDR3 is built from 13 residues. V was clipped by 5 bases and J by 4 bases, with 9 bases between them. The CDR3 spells CASSPDRGNTIYF. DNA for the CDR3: TGTGCCAGCAGTCCCGACAGAGGAAACACCATATATTTT.

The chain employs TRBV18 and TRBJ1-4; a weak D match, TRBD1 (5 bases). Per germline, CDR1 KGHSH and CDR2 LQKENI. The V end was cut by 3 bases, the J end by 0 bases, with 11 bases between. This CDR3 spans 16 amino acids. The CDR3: CASSPRTLATNEKLFF. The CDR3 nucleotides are TGTGCCAGCTCACCCAGGACACTGGCAACTAATGAAAAACTGTTTTTT.

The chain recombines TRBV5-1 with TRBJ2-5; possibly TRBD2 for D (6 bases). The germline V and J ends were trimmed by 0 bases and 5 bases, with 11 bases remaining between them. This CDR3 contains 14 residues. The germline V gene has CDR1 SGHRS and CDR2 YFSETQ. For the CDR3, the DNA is TGCGCCAGCAGCTTGGTTTGGGCGGGGGAGACCCAGTACTTC. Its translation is CASSLVWAGETQYF.

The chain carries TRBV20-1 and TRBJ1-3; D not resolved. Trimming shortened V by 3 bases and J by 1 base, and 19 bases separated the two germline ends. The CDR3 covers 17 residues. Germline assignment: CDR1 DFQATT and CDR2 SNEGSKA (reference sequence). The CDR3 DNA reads TGCAGTGCTAGTCCCCTTATTCTCCCGTCATCTGGAAACACCATATATTTT. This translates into CSASPLILPSSGNTIYF.

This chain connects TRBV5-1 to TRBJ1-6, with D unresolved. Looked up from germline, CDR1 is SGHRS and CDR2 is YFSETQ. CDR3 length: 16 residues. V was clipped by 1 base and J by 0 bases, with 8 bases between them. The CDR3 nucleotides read TGCGCCAGCAGCTTGTCGGGGAGCTCCTATAATTCACCCCTCCACTTT. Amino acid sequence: CASSLSGSSYNSPLHF. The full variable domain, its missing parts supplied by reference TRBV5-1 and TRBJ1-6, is KAGVTQTPRYLIKTRGQQVTLSCSPISGHRSVSWYQQTPGQGLQFLFEYFSETQRNKGNFPGRFSGRQFSNSRSEMNVSTLELGDSALYLCASSLSGSSYNSPLHFGNGTRLTVT.

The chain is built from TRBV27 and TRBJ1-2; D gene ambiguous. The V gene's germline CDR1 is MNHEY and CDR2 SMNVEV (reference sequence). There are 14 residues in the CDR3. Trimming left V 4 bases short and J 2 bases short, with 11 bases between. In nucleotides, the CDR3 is TGTGCCAGCAGTTCCCCCTCCCTGAACTATGGCTACACCTTC. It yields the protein CASSSPSLNYGYTF.

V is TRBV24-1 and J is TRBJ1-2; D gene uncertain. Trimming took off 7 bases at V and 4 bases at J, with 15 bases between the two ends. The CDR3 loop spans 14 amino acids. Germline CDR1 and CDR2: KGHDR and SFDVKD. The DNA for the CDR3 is TGTGCCACCAGGGACCTAACTGAGACCTATGGCTACACCTTC. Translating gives CATRDLTETYGYTF.

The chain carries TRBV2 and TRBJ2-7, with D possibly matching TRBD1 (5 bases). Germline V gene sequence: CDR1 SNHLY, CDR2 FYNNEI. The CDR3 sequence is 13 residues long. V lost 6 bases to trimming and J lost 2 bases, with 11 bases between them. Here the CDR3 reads CASRTQVAYEQYF. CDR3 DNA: TGTGCCAGCAGAACACAGGTAGCCTACGAGCAGTACTTC.

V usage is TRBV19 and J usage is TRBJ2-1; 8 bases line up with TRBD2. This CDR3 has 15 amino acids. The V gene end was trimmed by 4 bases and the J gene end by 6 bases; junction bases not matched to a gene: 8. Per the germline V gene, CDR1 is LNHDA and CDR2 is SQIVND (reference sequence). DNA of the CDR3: TGTGCCAGTAGTAGGGGACTAGATGATGGCAATGAGCAGTTCTTC. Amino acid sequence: CASSRGLDDGNEQFF.

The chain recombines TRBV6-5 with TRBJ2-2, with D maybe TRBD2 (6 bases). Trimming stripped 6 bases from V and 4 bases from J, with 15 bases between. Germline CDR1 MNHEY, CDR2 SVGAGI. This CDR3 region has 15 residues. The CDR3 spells CASRSGGMGTGELFF. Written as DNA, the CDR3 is TGTGCCAGCAGGAGCGGAGGGATGGGCACCGGGGAGCTGTTTTTT.

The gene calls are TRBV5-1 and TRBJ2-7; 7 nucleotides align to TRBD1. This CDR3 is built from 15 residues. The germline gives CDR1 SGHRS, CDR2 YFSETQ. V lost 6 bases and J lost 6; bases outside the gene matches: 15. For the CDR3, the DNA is TGCGCCAGCACCCGTACCGGGACAGACAACGGCGAGCAGTACTTC. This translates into CASTRTGTDNGEQYF.

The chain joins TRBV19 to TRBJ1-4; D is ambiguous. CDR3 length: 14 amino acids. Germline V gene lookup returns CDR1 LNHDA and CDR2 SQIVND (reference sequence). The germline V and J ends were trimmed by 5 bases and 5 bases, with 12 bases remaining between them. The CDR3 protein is CASSSVGQNEKLFF. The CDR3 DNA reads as TGTGCCAGTAGTTCGGTTGGTCAAAATGAAAAACTGTTTTTT.

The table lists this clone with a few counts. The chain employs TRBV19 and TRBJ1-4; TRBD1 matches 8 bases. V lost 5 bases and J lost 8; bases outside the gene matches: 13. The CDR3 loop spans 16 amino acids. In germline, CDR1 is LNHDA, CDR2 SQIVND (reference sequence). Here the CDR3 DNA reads TGTGCCAGTAGTCCCTTCTACAGGGGGGAATTAGAAAAACTGTTTTTT. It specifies CASSPFYRGELEKLFF.

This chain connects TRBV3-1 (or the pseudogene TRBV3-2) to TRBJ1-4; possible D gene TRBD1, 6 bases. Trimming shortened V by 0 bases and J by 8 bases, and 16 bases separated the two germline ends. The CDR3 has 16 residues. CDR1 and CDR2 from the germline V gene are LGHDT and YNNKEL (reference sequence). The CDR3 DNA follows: TGTGCCAGCAGCCAAGATGAAAGGACAGTAGAAGAAAAACTGTTTTTT. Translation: CASSQDERTVEEKLFF.

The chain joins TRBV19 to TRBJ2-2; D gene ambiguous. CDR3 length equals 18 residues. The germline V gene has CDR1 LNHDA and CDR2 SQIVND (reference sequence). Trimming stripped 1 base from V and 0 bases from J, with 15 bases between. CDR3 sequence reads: CASSIVQGGATNTGELFF. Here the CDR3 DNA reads TGTGCCAGTAGTATAGTGCAAGGTGGCGCTACGAACACCGGGGAGCTGTTTTTT.

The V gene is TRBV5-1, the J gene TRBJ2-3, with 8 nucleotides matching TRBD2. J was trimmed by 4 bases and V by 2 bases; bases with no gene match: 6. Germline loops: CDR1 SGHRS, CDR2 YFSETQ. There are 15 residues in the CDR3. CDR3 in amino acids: CASSLTGGPPDTQYF. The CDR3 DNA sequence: TGCGCCAGCAGCTTAACGGGGGGGCCTCCAGATACGCAGTATTTT.

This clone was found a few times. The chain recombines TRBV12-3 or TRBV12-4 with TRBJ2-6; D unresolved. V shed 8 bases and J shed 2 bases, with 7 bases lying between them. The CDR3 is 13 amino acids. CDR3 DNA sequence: TGTGCCAGCGAGCCCGCTGGGGCCAACGTCCTGACTTTC. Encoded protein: CASEPAGANVLTF.

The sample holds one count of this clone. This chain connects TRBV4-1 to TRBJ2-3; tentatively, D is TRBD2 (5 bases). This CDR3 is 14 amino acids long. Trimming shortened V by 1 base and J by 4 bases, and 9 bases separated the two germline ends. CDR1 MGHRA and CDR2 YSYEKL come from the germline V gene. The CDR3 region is CASSQVDGADTQYF. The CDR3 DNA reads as TGCGCCAGCAGCCAAGTTGACGGGGCAGATACGCAGTATTTT.

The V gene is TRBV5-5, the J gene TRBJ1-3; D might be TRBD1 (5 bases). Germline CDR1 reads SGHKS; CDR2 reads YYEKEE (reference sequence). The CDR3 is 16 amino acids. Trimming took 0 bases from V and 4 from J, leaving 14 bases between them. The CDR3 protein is CASSLAAGRDGNTIYF. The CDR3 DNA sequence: TGTGCCAGCAGCTTGGCCGCAGGGAGGGACGGAAACACCATATATTTT.

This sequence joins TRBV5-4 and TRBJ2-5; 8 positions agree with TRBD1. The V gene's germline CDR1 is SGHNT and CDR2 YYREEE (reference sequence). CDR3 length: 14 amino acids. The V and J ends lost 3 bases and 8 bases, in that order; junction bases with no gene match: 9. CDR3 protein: CASSSWTGIRTQYF. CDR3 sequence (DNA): TGTGCCAGCAGCTCGTGGACAGGGATAAGAACCCAGTACTTC.